This paragraph reports one T cell receptor beta chain. Its antigen is undetermined. Healthy donors had no documented immune events, such as infections, while sampled. The sample comes from a study of identifying expanded T cells in peripheral blood. Sequenced by immunoSEQ multiplex PCR; TCRdb stores in-frame clones only, minus some. The table lists some 75,000 clones, about nine tenths of them singletons. Study-wide findings and caveats: Two-week clone count variance significantly increased as total template count grew. Differentially abundant clones: about 1.3 between replicates, 15 to 17 at about 13 days, less than 20 at four.

This TCR came from a person aged 18-70 years in good health. The source material was blood.

As DNA, the CDR3 is TGTGCCAGCAGTTTTAGACAGGGTCTTCCGGAGACCCAGTACTTC. It encodes CASSFRQGLPETQYF. This sequence joins TRBV28 and TRBJ2-5; 7 bases align to TRBD1. With V trimmed by 3 bases and J by 5 bases, 9 bases remained unmatched. The germline V gene encodes CDR1 MDHEN and CDR2 SYDVKM. CDR3 length equals 15 residues. Variable domain in full (rest from reference TRBV28 and TRBJ2-5): DVKVTQSSRYLVKRTGEKVFLECVQDMDHENMFWYRQDPGLGLRLIYFSYDVKMKEKGDIPEGYSVSREKKERFSLILESASTNQTSMYLCASSFRQGLPETQYFGPGTRLLVL.